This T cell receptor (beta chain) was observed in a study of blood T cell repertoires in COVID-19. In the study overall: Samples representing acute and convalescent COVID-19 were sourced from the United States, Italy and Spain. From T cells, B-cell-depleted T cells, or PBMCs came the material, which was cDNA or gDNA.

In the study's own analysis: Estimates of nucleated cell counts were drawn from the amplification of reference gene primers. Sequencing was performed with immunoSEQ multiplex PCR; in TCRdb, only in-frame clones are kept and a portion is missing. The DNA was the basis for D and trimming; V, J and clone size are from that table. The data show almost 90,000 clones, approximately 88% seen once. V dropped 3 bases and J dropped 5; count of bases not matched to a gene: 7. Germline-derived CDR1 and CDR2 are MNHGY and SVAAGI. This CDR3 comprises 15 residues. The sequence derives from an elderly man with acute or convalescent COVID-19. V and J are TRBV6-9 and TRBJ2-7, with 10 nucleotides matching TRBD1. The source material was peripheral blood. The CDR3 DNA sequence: TGTGCCAGCAGTTACCGGGACAGGGGTGTCGACGAGCAGTACTTC. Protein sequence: CASSYRDRGVDEQYF.